These 11 T cell receptor beta chains were sequenced from one sample in a study of shared clonotypes between healthy human individuals. The protocol was immunoSEQ multiplex PCR, while the TCRdb copy is restricted to in-frame clones and leaves out a portion. The sample yields 760,000 or so clones, 96% seen once. Naive CD8 cells, CD45RO-negative and positively selected for CCR7, excluded terminally differentiated effector memory CD45RA+ cells. The material sequenced was naive CD8+ T cells sorted from blood. All receptors come from a man in his thirties or forties in good health.

This chain joins TRBV6-6 and TRBJ2-1, with a tentative D call TRBD2 (6 bases). Germline lookup yields CDR1 MNHNY and CDR2 SVGAGI (reference sequence). The CDR3 extends over 15 amino acids. The V end was cut by 4 bases, the J end by 4 bases, with 14 bases between. The CDR3 DNA is TGTGCCAGCAGTTCGGGACTGGTACTTTACAATGAGCAGTTCTTC. It codes for CASSSGLVLYNEQFF.

The chain joins TRBV18 to TRBJ2-7; 7 bases agree with TRBD1. This CDR3 is 18 amino acids long. V lost 1 base to trimming and J lost 0 bases; unmatched junction nucleotides: 12. CDR1 and CDR2 from the germline V gene are KGHSH and LQKENI. CDR3 loop: CASSPLYDLTGSSYEQYF. DNA of the CDR3: TGTGCCAGCTCACCACTTTATGATCTGACAGGGAGCTCCTACGAGCAGTACTTC.

V usage is TRBV9 and J usage is TRBJ2-2, with D hard to call. The V gene's germline CDR1 is SGDLS and CDR2 YYNGEE. V lost 4 bases and J 4 bases, leaving 14 bases between the germline ends. This CDR3 region has 15 residues. The CDR3 region is CASSPGLPATGELFF. The CDR3 DNA sequence: TGTGCCAGCAGCCCTGGCCTGCCAGCCACCGGGGAGCTGTTTTTT.

CDR3 sequence (DNA): TGTGCCAGCAGCTTGGCGGCAGGGATCGTTTACGAGCAGTACTTC. Translated, it gives CASSLAAGIVYEQYF. This sequence joins TRBV5-8 and TRBJ2-7; tentatively, D is TRBD1 (5 bases). V lost 0 bases, J lost 4 bases, and 14 bases lay in between. Looked up from germline, CDR1 is SGHTS and CDR2 is YDEGEE. There are 15 residues in the CDR3.

V is TRBV2 and J is TRBJ2-7; 8 bases fit TRBD2. Trimming removed 4 bases from V and 2 bases from J; junction bases left unmatched: 1. CDR3 length: 13 amino acids. In germline, CDR1 is SNHLY, CDR2 FYNNEI. This CDR3 reads CASSVTSAYEQYF. The DNA for the CDR3 is TGTGCCAGCAGTGTGACTAGCGCCTACGAGCAGTACTTC.

V and J are TRBV15 and TRBJ2-1; either TRBD1 or TRBD2 may fit D (5 bases each). Germline-derived CDR1 and CDR2 are LNHNV and YYDKDF (reference sequence). Trimming left V 5 bases short and J 6 bases short, with 11 bases between. CDR3 length: 13 amino acids. The CDR3 nucleotides are TGTGCCACCAGCCCCGGGACCGGCAATGAGCAGTTCTTC. Translated: CATSPGTGNEQFF.

The chain carries TRBV7-9 and TRBJ1-2; no definite D call. The V and J ends lost 4 bases and 2 bases respectively, with 8 bases between them. CDR1 and CDR2 (germline): SEHNR, FQNEAQ (reference sequence). The CDR3 is 13 amino acids. The DNA of the CDR3 is TGTGCCAGCAGCTACGCGACGAACTATGGCTACACCTTC. The encoded protein is CASSYATNYGYTF.

The genes are TRBV7-8 and TRBJ2-5; D gene uncertain. The V end lost 2 bases, the J end lost 4 bases, and 8 bases lay between the germline ends. The CDR3 extends over 13 amino acids. The germline gives CDR1 SGHVS, CDR2 FQNEAQ. This chain's CDR3 is CASSLRESETQYF. In DNA, the CDR3 is TGTGCCAGCAGCTTAAGGGAATCAGAGACCCAGTACTTC.

This sequence joins TRBV5-4 and TRBJ2-7, with D possibly being TRBD1 (6 bases). V shed 4 bases and J shed 1 base, with 12 bases lying between them. Germline-derived CDR1 and CDR2 are SGHNT and YYREEE (reference sequence). The CDR3 loop spans 14 amino acids. The CDR3 protein is CASSEVQGSYEQYF. The CDR3 nucleotides read TGTGCCAGCAGCGAAGTACAGGGATCCTACGAGCAGTACTTC.

The rearrangement joins TRBV27 to TRBJ2-3; D not certain. With 7 bases removed from V and 2 bases from J, the gap between germline ends came to 13 bases. Germline CDR1 is MNHEY and CDR2 is SMNVEV (reference sequence). CDR3 length: 14 residues. The CDR3 reads CASTGTYPTDTQYF. CDR3 DNA: TGTGCCAGCACCGGTACTTATCCCACAGATACGCAGTATTTT.

This chain uses TRBV4-3 with TRBJ2-7, with D perhaps matching TRBD2 (6 bases). V was clipped by 0 bases and J by 2 bases, with 14 bases between them. The CDR3 length is 16 residues. Germline CDR1 and CDR2: LGHNA and YSLEER. CDR3 region: CASSQDPSGPTYEQYF. As DNA, the CDR3 is TGCGCCAGCAGCCAAGATCCCAGCGGGCCCACCTACGAGCAGTACTTC.